This T cell receptor (beta chain) was identified in a study of shared clonotypes between healthy human individuals. Germline CDR1 is MDHEN and CDR2 is SYDVKM. After removal of 3 bases from V and 5 bases from J, the junction contained 9 bases not matched to a gene. The CDR3 loop spans 17 amino acids. Sequencing used immunoSEQ multiplex PCR; TCRdb keeps in-frame clones, though not all of them. The repertoire holds about 500,000 clones, with approximately 77% as singletons. The chain has TRBV28 and TRBJ2-5, with 13 bases lining up with TRBD2. The sample comprised PBMCs. The clonotype comes from a woman aged 40 to 50 in good health. Some clones in this sample may be carry-over from other donors' samples. This chain's CDR3 is CASSLEELAGGGETQYF. CDR3 sequence (DNA): TGTGCCAGCAGTTTGGAAGAACTAGCGGGAGGGGGGGAGACCCAGTACTTC.